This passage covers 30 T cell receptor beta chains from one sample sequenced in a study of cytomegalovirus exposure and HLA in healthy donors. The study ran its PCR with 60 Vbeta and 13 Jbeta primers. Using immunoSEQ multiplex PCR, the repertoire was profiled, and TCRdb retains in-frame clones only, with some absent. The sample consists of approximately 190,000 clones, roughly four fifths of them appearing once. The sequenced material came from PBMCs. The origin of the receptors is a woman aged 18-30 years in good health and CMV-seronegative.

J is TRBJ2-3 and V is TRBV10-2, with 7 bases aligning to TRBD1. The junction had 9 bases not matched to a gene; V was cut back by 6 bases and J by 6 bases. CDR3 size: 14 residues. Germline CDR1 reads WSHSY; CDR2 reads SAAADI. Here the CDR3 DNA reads TGCGCCAGCAGGAGGGGGCAGGGGTCGGATACGCAGTATTTT. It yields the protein CASRRGQGSDTQYF.

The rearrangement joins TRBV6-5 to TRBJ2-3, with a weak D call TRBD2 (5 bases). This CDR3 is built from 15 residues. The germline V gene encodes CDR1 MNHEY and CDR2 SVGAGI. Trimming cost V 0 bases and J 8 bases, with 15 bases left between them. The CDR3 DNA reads TGTGCCAGCAGTTACTCTCCGCGGGCGGTCGGTACGCAGTATTTT. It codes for CASSYSPRAVGTQYF.

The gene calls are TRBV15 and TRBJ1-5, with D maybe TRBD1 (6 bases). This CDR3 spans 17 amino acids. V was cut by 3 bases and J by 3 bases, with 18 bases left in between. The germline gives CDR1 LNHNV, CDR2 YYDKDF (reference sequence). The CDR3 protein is CATSRGVDSPYNQPQHF. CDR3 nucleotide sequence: TGTGCCACCAGCAGGGGGGTGGACAGCCCTTACAATCAGCCCCAGCATTTT.

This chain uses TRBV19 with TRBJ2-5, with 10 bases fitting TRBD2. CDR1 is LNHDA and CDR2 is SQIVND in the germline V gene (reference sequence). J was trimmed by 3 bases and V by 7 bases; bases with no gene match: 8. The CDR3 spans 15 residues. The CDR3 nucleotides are TGTGCCAGTAAGGGCCCTAGCGGGGGAAAAGAGACCCAGTACTTC. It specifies CASKGPSGGKETQYF.

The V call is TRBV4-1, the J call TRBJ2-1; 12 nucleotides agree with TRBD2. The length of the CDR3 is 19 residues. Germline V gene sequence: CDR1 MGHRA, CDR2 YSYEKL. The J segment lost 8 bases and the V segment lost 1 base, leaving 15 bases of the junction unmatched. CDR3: CASSQGQALAGGPLDEQFF. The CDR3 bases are TGCGCCAGCAGCCAAGGGCAAGCCCTAGCGGGAGGGCCCTTGGATGAGCAGTTCTTC.

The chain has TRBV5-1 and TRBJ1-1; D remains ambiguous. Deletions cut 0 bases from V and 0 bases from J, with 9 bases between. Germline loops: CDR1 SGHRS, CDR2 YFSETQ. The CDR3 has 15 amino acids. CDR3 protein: CASSLAARLNTEAFF. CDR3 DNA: TGCGCCAGCAGCTTGGCAGCCAGGCTGAACACTGAAGCTTTCTTT.

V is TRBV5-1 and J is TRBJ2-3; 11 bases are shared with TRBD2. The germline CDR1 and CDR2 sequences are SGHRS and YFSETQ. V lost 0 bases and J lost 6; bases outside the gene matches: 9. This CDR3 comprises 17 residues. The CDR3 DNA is TGCGCCAGCAGCTTGGGCACTAGCGGGAGCCCCTGGGATACGCAGTATTTT. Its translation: CASSLGTSGSPWDTQYF.

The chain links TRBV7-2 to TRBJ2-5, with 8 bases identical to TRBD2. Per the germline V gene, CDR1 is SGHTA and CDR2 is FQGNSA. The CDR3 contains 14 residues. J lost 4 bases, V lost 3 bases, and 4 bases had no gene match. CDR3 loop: CASSFSGTGETQYF. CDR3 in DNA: TGTGCCAGCAGCTTTAGCGGGACGGGAGAGACCCAGTACTTC.

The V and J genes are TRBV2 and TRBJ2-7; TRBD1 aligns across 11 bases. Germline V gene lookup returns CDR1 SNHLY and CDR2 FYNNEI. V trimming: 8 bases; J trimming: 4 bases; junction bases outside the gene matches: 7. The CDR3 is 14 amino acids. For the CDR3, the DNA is TGTGCCAGCTCTCCCGGGACAGGGGGATACGAGCAGTACTTC. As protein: CASSPGTGGYEQYF.

DNA for the CDR3: TGCGCCAGCATAAGAGGCAATCAGCCCCAGCATTTT. It encodes CASIRGNQPQHF. The chain recombines TRBV10-2 with TRBJ1-5, with no clear D. Germline V CDR1 and CDR2: WSHSY, SAAADI. This CDR3 contains 12 residues. Trimming left V 7 bases short and J 2 bases short, with 6 bases between.

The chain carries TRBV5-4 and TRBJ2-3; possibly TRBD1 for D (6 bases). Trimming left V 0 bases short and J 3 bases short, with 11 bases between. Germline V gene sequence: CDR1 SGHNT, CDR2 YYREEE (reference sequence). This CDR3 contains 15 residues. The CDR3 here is CASSLGRGRTDTQYF. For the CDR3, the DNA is TGTGCCAGCAGCTTGGGCAGGGGACGGACAGATACGCAGTATTTT.

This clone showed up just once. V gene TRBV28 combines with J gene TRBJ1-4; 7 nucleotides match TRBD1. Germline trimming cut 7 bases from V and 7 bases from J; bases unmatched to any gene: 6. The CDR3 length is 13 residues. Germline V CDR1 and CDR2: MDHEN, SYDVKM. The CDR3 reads CASKQGLFEKLFF. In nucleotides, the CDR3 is TGTGCCAGCAAACAGGGGCTTTTTGAAAAACTGTTTTTT.

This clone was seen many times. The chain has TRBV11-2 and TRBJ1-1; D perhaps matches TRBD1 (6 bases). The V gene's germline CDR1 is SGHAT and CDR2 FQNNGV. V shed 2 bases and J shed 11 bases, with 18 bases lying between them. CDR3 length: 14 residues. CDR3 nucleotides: TGTGCCAGCAGCTTACAGGGGAGCGTCTTAGAGGCTTTCTTT. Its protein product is CASSLQGSVLEAFF.

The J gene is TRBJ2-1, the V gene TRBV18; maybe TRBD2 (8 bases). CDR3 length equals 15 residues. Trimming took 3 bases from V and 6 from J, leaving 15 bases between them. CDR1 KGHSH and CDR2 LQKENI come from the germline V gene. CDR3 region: CASSPREGASNEQFF. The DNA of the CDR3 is TGTGCCAGCTCACCTCGGGAGGGGGCGAGCAATGAGCAGTTCTTC.

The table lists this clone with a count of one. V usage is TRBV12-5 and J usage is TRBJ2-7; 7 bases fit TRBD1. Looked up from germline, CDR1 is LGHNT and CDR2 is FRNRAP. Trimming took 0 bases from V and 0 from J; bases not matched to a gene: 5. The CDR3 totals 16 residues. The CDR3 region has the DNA TGTGCTAGTGGTTTGGTGGGACAGTTAAGCTCCTACGAGCAGTACTTC. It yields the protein CASGLVGQLSSYEQYF.

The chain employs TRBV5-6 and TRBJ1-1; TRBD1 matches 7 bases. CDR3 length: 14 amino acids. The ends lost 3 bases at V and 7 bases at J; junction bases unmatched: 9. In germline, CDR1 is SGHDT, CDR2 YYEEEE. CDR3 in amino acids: CASSYRGGAIEAFF. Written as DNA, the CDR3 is TGTGCCAGCAGCTACAGGGGTGGCGCTATTGAAGCTTTCTTT.

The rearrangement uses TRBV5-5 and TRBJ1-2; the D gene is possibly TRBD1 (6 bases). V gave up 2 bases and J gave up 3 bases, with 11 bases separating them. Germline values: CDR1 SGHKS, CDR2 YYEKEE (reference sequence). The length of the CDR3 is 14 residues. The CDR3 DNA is TGTGCCAGCAGCTTTGTGGACAGATACTATGGCTACACCTTC. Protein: CASSFVDRYYGYTF.

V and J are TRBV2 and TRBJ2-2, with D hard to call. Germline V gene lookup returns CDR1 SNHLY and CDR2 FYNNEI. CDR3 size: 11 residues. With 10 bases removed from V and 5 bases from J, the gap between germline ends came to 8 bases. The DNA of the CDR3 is TGTGCCACCAAGGAGACCGGGGAGCTGTTTTTT. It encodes CATKETGELFF.

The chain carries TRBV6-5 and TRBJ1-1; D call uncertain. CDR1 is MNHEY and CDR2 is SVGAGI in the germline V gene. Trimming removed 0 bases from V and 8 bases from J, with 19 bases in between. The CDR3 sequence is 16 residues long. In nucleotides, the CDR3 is TGTGCCAGCAGTTACTCGATCCTAGAGAGTGGCAGCGAAGCTTTCTTT. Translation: CASSYSILESGSEAFF.

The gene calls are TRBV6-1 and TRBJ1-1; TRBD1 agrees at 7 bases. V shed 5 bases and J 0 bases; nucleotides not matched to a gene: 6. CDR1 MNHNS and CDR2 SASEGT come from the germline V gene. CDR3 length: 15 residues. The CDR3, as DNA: TGTGCCAGCAGTCACGGGGACAGAATGAACACTGAAGCTTTCTTT. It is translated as CASSHGDRMNTEAFF.

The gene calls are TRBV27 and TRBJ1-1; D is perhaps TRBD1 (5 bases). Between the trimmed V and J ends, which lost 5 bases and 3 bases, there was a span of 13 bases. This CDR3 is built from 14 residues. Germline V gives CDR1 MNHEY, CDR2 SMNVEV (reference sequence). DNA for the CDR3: TGTGCCAGCAGTAAGAGACCGGGGGACACTGAAGCTTTCTTT. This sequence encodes CASSKRPGDTEAFF.

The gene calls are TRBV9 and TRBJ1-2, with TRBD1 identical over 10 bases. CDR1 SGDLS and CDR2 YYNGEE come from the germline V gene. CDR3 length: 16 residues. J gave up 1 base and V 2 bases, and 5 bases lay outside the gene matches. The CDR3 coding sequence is TGTGCCAGCAGCGTTCAGGGACAGGGGTATAACTATGGCTACACCTTC. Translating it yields CASSVQGQGYNYGYTF.

DNA for the CDR3: TGTGCCTGGGGACTAGCGGGGGTCTACGAGCAGTACTTC. Amino acid sequence: CAWGLAGVYEQYF. The chain uses TRBV30 and TRBJ2-7, with 13 bases aligning to TRBD2. The CDR3 runs 13 residues. Germline CDR1 GTSNPN, CDR2 SVGIG (reference sequence). V was pared by 5 bases and J by 3 bases, with 1 base of the junction left unmatched.

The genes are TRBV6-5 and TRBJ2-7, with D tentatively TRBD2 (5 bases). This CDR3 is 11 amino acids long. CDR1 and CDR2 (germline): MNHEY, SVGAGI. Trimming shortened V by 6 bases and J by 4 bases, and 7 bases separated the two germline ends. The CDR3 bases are TGTGCCAGCAGGTCGGGATACGAGCAGTACTTC. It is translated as CASRSGYEQYF.

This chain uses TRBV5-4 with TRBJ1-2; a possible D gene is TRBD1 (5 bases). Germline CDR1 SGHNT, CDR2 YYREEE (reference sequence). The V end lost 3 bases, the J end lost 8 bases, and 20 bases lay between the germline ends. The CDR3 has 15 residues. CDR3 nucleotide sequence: TGTGCCAGCAGCTGGGGGGACGGACGATCTATGGGCTACACCTTC. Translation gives CASSWGDGRSMGYTF.

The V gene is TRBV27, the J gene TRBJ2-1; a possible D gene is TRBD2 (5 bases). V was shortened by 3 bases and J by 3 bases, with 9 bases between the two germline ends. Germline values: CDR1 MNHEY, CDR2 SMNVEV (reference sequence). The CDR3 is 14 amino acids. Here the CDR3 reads CASSFGENYNEQFF. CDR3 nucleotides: TGTGCCAGCAGTTTCGGGGAGAACTACAATGAGCAGTTCTTC.

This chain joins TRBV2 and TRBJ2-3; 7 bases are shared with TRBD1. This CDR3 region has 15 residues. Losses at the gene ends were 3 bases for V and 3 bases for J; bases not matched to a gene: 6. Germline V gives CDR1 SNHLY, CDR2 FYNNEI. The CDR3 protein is CASSDVTGVTDTQYF. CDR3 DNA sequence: TGTGCCAGCAGTGATGTCACAGGGGTTACAGATACGCAGTATTTT. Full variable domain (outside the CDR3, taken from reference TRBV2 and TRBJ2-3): EPEVTQTPSHQVTQMGQEVILRCVPISNHLYFYWYRQILGQKVEFLVSFYNNEISEKSEIFDDQFSVERPDGSNFTLKIRSTKLEDSAMYFCASSDVTGVTDTQYFGPGTRLTVL.

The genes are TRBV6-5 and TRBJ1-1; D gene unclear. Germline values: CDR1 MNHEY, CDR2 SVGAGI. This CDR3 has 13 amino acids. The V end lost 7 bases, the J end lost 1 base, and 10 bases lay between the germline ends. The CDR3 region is CASIPGGNTEAFF. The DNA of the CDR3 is TGTGCCAGCATCCCGGGAGGGAACACTGAAGCTTTCTTT.

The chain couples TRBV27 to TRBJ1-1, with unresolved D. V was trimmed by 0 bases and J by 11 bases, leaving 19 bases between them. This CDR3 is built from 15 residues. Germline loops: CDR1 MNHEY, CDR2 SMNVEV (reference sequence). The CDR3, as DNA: TGTGCCAGCAGTTTATCCGCAGGAATGCGTCTCGGCGCTTTCTTT. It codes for CASSLSAGMRLGAFF.

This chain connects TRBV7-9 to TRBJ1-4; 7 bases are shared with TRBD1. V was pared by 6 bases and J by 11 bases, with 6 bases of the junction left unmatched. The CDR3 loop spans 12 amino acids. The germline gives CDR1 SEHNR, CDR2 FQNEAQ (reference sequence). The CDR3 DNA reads TGTGCCAGCAGTCTCCCCAGGGGGAAACTGTTTTTT. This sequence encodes CASSLPRGKLFF.